This T cell receptor beta chain is drawn from a study of shared clonotypes between healthy human individuals. Study context: Every donor yielded three CD4 naive, three CD4 memory, two CD8 naive and one CD8 memory plate.

The CDR3 runs 16 residues. CDR1 and CDR2 (germline): SGHDT, YYEEEE. Deletions cut 4 bases from V and 0 bases from J, with 17 bases between. Researchers divided each subset's genomic DNA evenly across several immunoSEQ plates. Sorted-subset replicate PCRs used 200 to 250 ng DNA, about 30,000 T cell genomes. Only in-frame clones appear in the TCRdb table, and some are missing; sequencing was by immunoSEQ multiplex PCR. The top ten hold 10% of the sample, which has approximately 340,000 clones, around 79% seen once. Sequencing input: memory CD4+ T cells sorted from blood. Subset given: CD45RA-negative fraction. This receptor was obtained from a man in his thirties or forties in good health. The chain couples TRBV5-6 to TRBJ2-7; D uncertain. The CDR3 bases are TGTGCCAGCAGCCTAGGCTCTGGACGAAGCTCCTACGAGCAGTACTTC. It is translated as CASSLGSGRSSYEQYF.